This entry is about one TCR beta chain. These data come from a study of CD8 T cells in Susac syndrome. After removal of 1 base from V and 5 bases from J, the junction contained 6 bases not matched to a gene. From germline, CDR1 is SNHLY and CDR2 FYNNEI. The CDR3 runs 15 residues. Reverse transcription of about 0.45 to 1 ug RNA used random hexamers. TCRdb itself ran the immunoSEQ multiplex PCR reads through MiXCR, one entry per CDR3 protein. The sample holds approximately 200,000 distinct CDR3 sequences; 95% are singletons and the top ten take approximately 0.082%. This sequence originates from a human donor with multiple sclerosis. The sequenced sample consisted of CD4+ T cells from PBMCs. V is TRBV2 and J is TRBJ2-5; 8 positions match TRBD1. This CDR3 reads CASSEVRDRLETQYF. DNA for the CDR3: TGTGCCAGCAGTGAAGTTAGGGACAGGCTGGAGACCCAGTACTTC.